The source of this T cell receptor beta chain is a study of blood T cell repertoires in COVID-19. About the study: In each case, the material was cDNA or gDNA derived from T cells, B-cell-depleted T cells, or PBMCs.

Authors' methods: Counts of nucleated cells, estimated from reference gene primer amplification, were obtained. The data were produced by immunoSEQ multiplex PCR, yet TCRdb's version contains in-frame clones alone and is incomplete. The DNA gave D and trimming, while V, J and clone size come from that table. The sample has 95,000 to 120,000 clones, around 90% seen once. The V gene's germline CDR1 is MNHNS and CDR2 SASEGT. The CDR3 consists of 18 residues. V was clipped by 4 bases and J by 4 bases, with 24 bases between them. The sample consisted of peripheral blood. V gene TRBV6-1 combines with J gene TRBJ2-3, with D possibly TRBD1 on 6 matching bases. The origin of this receptor is a woman aged 45 to 65 with acute or convalescent COVID-19. The CDR3 coding sequence is TGTGCCAGCAGTGCTCATACACAGGGTACACTTGTGTCAGATACGCAGTATTTT. This translates into CASSAHTQGTLVSDTQYF.